One sample yielded the 17 T cell receptor beta chains listed below, sequenced in a study of blood T cell repertoires in COVID-19. Repertoires were generated with immunoSEQ multiplex PCR, while TCRdb's copy carries only in-frame clones and drops some. Seen here are more than 120,000 clones, over 85% observed once, and the top ten hold roughly 1.6%. The sequenced material came from peripheral blood. These receptors came from a human donor in a cohort sampled during active COVID-19.

This chain joins TRBV3-1 (or the pseudogene TRBV3-2) and TRBJ2-1; 11 nucleotides match TRBD2. The CDR3 loop spans 15 amino acids. The junction had 5 bases not matched to a gene; V was cut back by 1 base and J by 9 bases. Germline V lookup: CDR1 LGHDT, CDR2 YNNKEL (reference sequence). CDR3 protein: CASSQVTSGGSEQFF. The CDR3 DNA follows: TGTGCCAGCAGCCAAGTTACTAGCGGGGGTAGTGAGCAGTTCTTC.

The chain uses TRBV10-3 and TRBJ2-1; possible D gene TRBD1, 6 bases. The CDR3 loop spans 16 amino acids. Germline V gene data show CDR1 as ENHRY and CDR2 as SYGVKD. V was shortened by 0 bases and J by 0 bases, with 9 bases between the two germline ends. The chain's CDR3 is CAISESDRRSYNEQFF. DNA of the CDR3: TGTGCCATCAGTGAGTCCGACAGGCGCTCCTACAATGAGCAGTTCTTC.

The rearrangement uses TRBV27 and TRBJ1-5, with 10 positions matching TRBD1. The CDR3 runs 16 residues. The J segment lost 0 bases and the V segment lost 6 bases, leaving 5 bases of the junction unmatched. CDR1 is MNHEY, CDR2 SMNVEV, per germline (reference sequence). CDR3 sequence reads: CASRDRGSHSNQPQHF. Written as DNA, the CDR3 is TGTGCCAGCAGGGACAGGGGGTCGCATAGCAATCAGCCCCAGCATTTT.

The DNA for the CDR3 is TGTGCCAGCAGTTTACCTGGCAGGGTCAATGAAAAACTGTTTTTT. It encodes CASSLPGRVNEKLFF. This chain joins TRBV28 and TRBJ1-4; D is perhaps TRBD1 (5 bases). V was clipped by 2 bases and J by 5 bases, with 12 bases between them. The CDR3 is 15 residues long. CDR1 is MDHEN, CDR2 SYDVKM, per germline.

J is TRBJ2-1 and V is TRBV11-2, with 12 bases fitting TRBD2. This CDR3 has 19 amino acids. The V gene's germline CDR1 is SGHAT and CDR2 FQNNGV. V shed 1 base and J 2 bases; nucleotides not matched to a gene: 9. DNA of the CDR3: TGTGCCAGCAGCTTAGGGCCTAGCGGGGGGGCCTTGCCCTACAATGAGCAGTTCTTC. Translated, it gives CASSLGPSGGALPYNEQFF.

The CDR3 here is CASRPGDLNYGYTF. The CDR3 DNA is TGTGCCAGCAGGCCAGGGGACCTGAACTATGGCTACACCTTC. This chain connects TRBV2 to TRBJ1-2, with D perhaps TRBD1 (6 bases). Germline-derived CDR1 and CDR2 are SNHLY and FYNNEI. The CDR3 extends over 14 amino acids. The V end was cut by 6 bases, the J end by 2 bases, with 13 bases between. Combining the CDR3 with reference TRBV2 and TRBJ1-2 gives the whole variable domain EPEVTQTPSHQVTQMGQEVILRCVPISNHLYFYWYRQILGQKVEFLVSFYNNEISEKSEIFDDQFSVERPDGSNFTLKIRSTKLEDSAMYFCASRPGDLNYGYTFGSGTRLTVV.

V usage is TRBV5-6 and J usage is TRBJ1-5; D may be TRBD1 (6 bases). The CDR3 has 13 residues. Germline values: CDR1 SGHDT, CDR2 YYEEEE. V shed 2 bases and J shed 10 bases, with 13 bases lying between them. The CDR3 protein is CASSLSTGIPQHF. DNA of the CDR3: TGTGCCAGCAGCTTAAGTACAGGGATTCCCCAGCATTTT. The full variable domain, rest sourced from reference TRBV5-6 and TRBJ1-5, is DAGVTQSPTHLIKTRGQQVTLRCSPKSGHDTVSWYQQALGQGPQFIFQYYEEEERQRGNFPDRFSGHQFPNYSSELNVNALLLGDSALYLCASSLSTGIPQHFGDGTRLSIL.

The chain joins TRBV27 to TRBJ2-7; TRBD1 matches 8 bases. V dropped 3 bases and J dropped 7; count of bases not matched to a gene: 8. This CDR3 comprises 14 residues. The germline gives CDR1 MNHEY, CDR2 SMNVEV (reference sequence). The CDR3 loop reads CASSFLGTGGEQYF. The CDR3 coding sequence is TGTGCCAGCAGTTTCCTTGGGACAGGCGGAGAGCAGTACTTC.

The CDR3 nucleotides read TGCAGTGCTAGAGACAGGCTGGGCTACACCTTC. This translates into CSARDRLGYTF. The chain carries TRBV20-1 and TRBJ1-2; D not resolved. The V gene lost 0 bases and the J gene lost 8 bases, with 7 bases spanning the gap. Germline assignment: CDR1 DFQATT and CDR2 SNEGSKA (reference sequence). CDR3 size: 11 residues.

The chain combines TRBV5-4 with TRBJ2-3, with TRBD1 matching over 7 bases. With 4 bases clipped from V and 3 bases from J, the junction kept 8 bases outside the gene matches. This CDR3 is built from 15 residues. CDR1 is SGHNT, CDR2 YYREEE, per germline (reference sequence). CDR3 amino acids: CASSGEGAPTDTQYF. The CDR3 DNA sequence: TGTGCCAGCAGCGGTGAGGGGGCCCCAACAGATACGCAGTATTTT.

The V call is TRBV28, the J call TRBJ2-7; perhaps TRBD1 as D (6 bases). Germline V gives CDR1 MDHEN, CDR2 SYDVKM. This CDR3 is 12 amino acids long. Between the trimmed V and J ends, which lost 6 bases and 3 bases, there was a span of 9 bases. CDR3 residues: CASSPGDYEQYF. The CDR3, as DNA: TGTGCCAGCAGCCCAGGGGACTACGAGCAGTACTTC.

The chain employs TRBV9 and TRBJ2-1, with D possibly being TRBD2 (6 bases). Trimming cost V 3 bases and J 6 bases, with 13 bases left between them. The CDR3 contains 14 residues. Germline V CDR1 and CDR2: SGDLS, YYNGEE. CDR3 DNA sequence: TGTGCCAGCAGCGACCTCCGGGGAGGCAATGAGCAGTTCTTC. It yields the protein CASSDLRGGNEQFF.

V gene TRBV27 combines with J gene TRBJ2-1, with 8 bases fitting TRBD1. Germline lookup yields CDR1 MNHEY and CDR2 SMNVEV (reference sequence). J lost 11 bases, V lost 5 bases, and 11 bases had no gene match. The CDR3 spans 14 residues. DNA of the CDR3: TGTGCCAGCAGTGTCATCGCACAGGGGGTCAAGCAGTTCTTC. This gives the protein CASSVIAQGVKQFF.

A few counts support this clone. Germline and junction disagree at one end, which may indicate a read error. CDR3 sequence (DNA): TGTGCCAGCAGGGAAGTGCTAGCGGTCGCCGGGGAGCTGTTTTTT. It translates to CASREVLAVAGELFF. The rearrangement links TRBV6-1 to TRBJ2-2, with 7 nucleotides matching TRBD2. Germline V gene sequence: CDR1 MNHNS, CDR2 SASEGT. The CDR3 is made up of 15 amino acids.

The chain links TRBV27 to TRBJ1-1, with a tentative D call TRBD1 (5 bases). The V and J ends lost 3 bases and 0 bases respectively, with 8 bases between them. CDR1 and CDR2 (germline): MNHEY, SMNVEV (reference sequence). The CDR3 has 14 residues. CDR3 protein: CASSFRGMNTEAFF. As DNA, the CDR3 is TGTGCCAGCAGTTTTCGGGGGATGAACACTGAAGCTTTCTTT.

V and J are TRBV3-1 (or the pseudogene TRBV3-2) and TRBJ1-2; D gene uncertain. Deletions cut 0 bases from V and 4 bases from J, with 18 bases between. This CDR3 contains 17 residues. The germline V gene encodes CDR1 LGHDT and CDR2 YNNKEL (reference sequence). The DNA of the CDR3 is TGTGCCAGCAGCCAAGATCCGAAGGGAGACAATCGCTATGGCTACACCTTC. It specifies CASSQDPKGDNRYGYTF.

This chain joins TRBV12-3 or TRBV12-4 and TRBJ2-3; D not resolved. V was trimmed by 4 bases and J by 5 bases, leaving 10 bases between them. The CDR3 is 13 amino acids. CDR3 DNA sequence: TGTGCCAGCAGTTCTTGGCGAGGAGATACGCAGTATTTT. It is translated as CASSSWRGDTQYF.